One and the same sample provided the 21 T cell receptor beta chains below, sequenced in a study of T cells in tuberculosis. The table came from immunoSEQ multiplex PCR; TCRdb's copy has only in-frame clones and leaves some out. Of approximately 100,000 clones listed, about nine tenths are singletons. Thawed, overnight-rested PBMC were stained with GMM-loaded CD1B tetramer, viability dye and anti-CD3, then sorted. The lipid loaded on the CD1B tetramers was C32 glucose monomycolate from Rhodococcus equi. Input material: CD1b-GMM tetramer-negative cells sorted from PBMCs. Receptors were obtained from an adult woman with latent tuberculosis.

The rearrangement links TRBV5-6 to TRBJ2-6; 10 bases fit TRBD1. With 4 bases clipped from V and 4 bases from J, the junction kept 8 bases outside the gene matches. This CDR3 is built from 17 residues. Germline V gene sequence: CDR1 SGHDT, CDR2 YYEEEE. The CDR3 loop is CASSRRDRGLGANVLTF. DNA of the CDR3: TGTGCCAGCAGCCGCCGGGACAGGGGATTAGGGGCCAACGTCCTGACTTTC.

This chain uses TRBV7-9 with TRBJ1-3; D gene unclear. Trimming removed 2 bases from V and 4 bases from J, with 3 bases in between. CDR3 size: 12 residues. The germline gives CDR1 SEHNR, CDR2 FQNEAQ (reference sequence). CDR3 DNA: TGTGCCAGCAGCTTACAGGGAAACACCATATATTTT. Translated: CASSLQGNTIYF.

J is TRBJ1-2 and V is TRBV4-1; D is ambiguous. Germline V gives CDR1 MGHRA, CDR2 YSYEKL. CDR3 length: 15 amino acids. V lost 2 bases and J lost 0, with 10 bases in between. The CDR3, as DNA: TGCGCCAGCAGCCAAACTGAAGACACTAACTATGGCTACACCTTC. Amino acid sequence: CASSQTEDTNYGYTF.

This clone was observed a handful of times. This rearrangement joins TRBV7-9 to TRBJ2-7; tentatively, D is TRBD1 (6 bases). Trimming took off 5 bases at V and 4 bases at J, with 9 bases between the two ends. This CDR3 has 12 amino acids. CDR1 SEHNR and CDR2 FQNEAQ come from the germline V gene (reference sequence). The DNA for the CDR3 is TGTGCCAGCAGCCACGGACAGTACGAGCAGTACTTC. This translates into CASSHGQYEQYF.

This clone was picked up one time. V is TRBV11-2 and J is TRBJ1-2, with D maybe TRBD1 (6 bases). The CDR3 loop spans 15 amino acids. Germline CDR1 SGHAT, CDR2 FQNNGV. V was clipped by 1 base and J by 5 bases, with 14 bases between them. CDR3 nucleotide sequence: TGTGCCAGCAGCTTAGGGGGTGGGACAAGTTATGGCTACACCTTC. Its translation is CASSLGGGTSYGYTF.

This chain uses TRBV7-9 with TRBJ2-3; a weak D match, TRBD2 (6 bases). This CDR3 is 13 amino acids long. The germline V and J ends were trimmed by 1 base and 6 bases, with 8 bases remaining between them. The germline gives CDR1 SEHNR, CDR2 FQNEAQ (reference sequence). The CDR3 here is CASSLEGTDTQYF. CDR3 nucleotide sequence: TGTGCCAGCAGCTTAGAGGGGACTGATACGCAGTATTTT.

The CDR3 sequence: CASSLNAGQDPYEQYV. DNA for the CDR3: TGTGCCAGCAGCTTGAACGCGGGACAGGACCCTTACGAGCAGTACGTC. The chain employs TRBV5-4 and TRBJ2-7; 8 nucleotides match TRBD1. V trimming: 1 base; J trimming: 4 bases; junction bases outside the gene matches: 10. The germline V gene encodes CDR1 SGHNT and CDR2 YYREEE (reference sequence). This CDR3 has 16 amino acids.

The chain is built from TRBV19 and TRBJ2-7; the match to TRBD1 covers 9 bases. V lost 6 bases to trimming and J lost 2 bases; unmatched junction nucleotides: 5. Germline CDR1 and CDR2: LNHDA and SQIVND (reference sequence). The CDR3 contains 14 residues. The CDR3 region is CASRRTGAAYEQYF. The CDR3 DNA reads as TGTGCCAGTAGAAGGACAGGGGCAGCCTACGAGCAGTACTTC.

The chain employs TRBV7-3 and TRBJ1-5; 8 positions match TRBD1. Germline CDR1 reads SGHTA; CDR2 reads FQGTGA. The CDR3 is made up of 15 amino acids. V lost 5 bases and J lost 2; bases outside the gene matches: 5. CDR3 protein: CASSRTGGGNQPQHF. DNA of the CDR3: TGTGCCAGCAGCCGAACAGGGGGAGGCAATCAGCCCCAGCATTTT.

This clone was picked up one time. The J gene is TRBJ2-7, the V gene TRBV6-5; possibly TRBD2 for D (6 bases). CDR3 length: 12 residues. Trimming left V 8 bases short and J 3 bases short, with 11 bases between. CDR1 is MNHEY and CDR2 is SVGAGI in the germline V gene. The CDR3 sequence: CASRVGSYEQYF. The CDR3 coding sequence is TGTGCCAGCCGGGTCGGGAGCTACGAGCAGTACTTC.

The chain combines TRBV15 with TRBJ2-1; tentatively, D is TRBD2 (5 bases). There are 16 residues in the CDR3. CDR1 is LNHNV and CDR2 is YYDKDF in the germline V gene (reference sequence). The V and J ends lost 5 bases and 5 bases respectively, with 19 bases between them. The CDR3 spells CATSSRGSQVDNEQFF. CDR3 nucleotides: TGTGCCACCAGCTCTCGAGGGTCGCAAGTCGACAATGAGCAGTTCTTC. The whole variable domain, filled in from reference TRBV15 and TRBJ2-1, reads DAMVIQNPRYQVTQFGKPVTLSCSQTLNHNVMYWYQQKSSQAPKLLFHYYDKDFNNEADTPDNFQSRRPNTSFCFLDIRSPGLGDTAMYLCATSSRGSQVDNEQFFGPGTRLTVL.

The chain recombines TRBV2 with TRBJ2-2, with 10 bases aligning to TRBD1. The V gene's germline CDR1 is SNHLY and CDR2 FYNNEI. V gave up 6 bases and J gave up 4 bases; unmatched junction bases: 5. The CDR3 extends over 15 amino acids. The CDR3 sequence: CASRAGTGATGELFF. The CDR3 nucleotides read TGTGCCAGCAGAGCCGGGACAGGGGCCACCGGGGAGCTGTTTTTT.

This CDR3 is CAWSSSGGNVGYTF. The CDR3 DNA follows: TGTGCCTGGAGTTCTAGCGGGGGGAACGTCGGCTACACCTTC. The rearrangement uses TRBV30 and TRBJ1-2; tentatively, D is TRBD1 (5 bases). In germline, CDR1 is GTSNPN, CDR2 SVGIG (reference sequence). The V end was cut by 2 bases, the J end by 8 bases, with 18 bases between. This CDR3 region has 14 residues.

The chain uses TRBV28 and TRBJ2-7, with 7 nucleotides matching TRBD1. This CDR3 has 16 residues. J lost 0 bases, V lost 9 bases, and 14 bases had no gene match. Germline CDR1 and CDR2: MDHEN and SYDVKM. The CDR3, as DNA: TGTGCCAGATCCTGGACAGGTTCGTCCGTCTCCTACGAGCAGTACGTC. This translates into CARSWTGSSVSYEQYV.

The J gene is TRBJ1-2, the V gene TRBV15, with D possibly being TRBD1 (6 bases). This CDR3 has 15 residues. The germline V gene has CDR1 LNHNV and CDR2 YYDKDF (reference sequence). Trimming removed 1 base from V and 4 bases from J, with 13 bases in between. The CDR3 DNA reads as TGTGCCACCAGCAGAGTCCAGGGGTTAGGCTATGGCTACACCTTC. As protein: CATSRVQGLGYGYTF.

CDR3: CASSLLRGLLPTYSNQPQHF. The CDR3 nucleotides read TGTGCCAGCAGCTTATTGAGGGGGCTACTCCCCACTTATAGCAATCAGCCCCAGCATTTT. This sequence joins TRBV7-3 and TRBJ1-5; 7 nucleotides agree with TRBD1. V was pared by 2 bases and J by 0 bases, with 16 bases of the junction left unmatched. Germline assignment: CDR1 SGHTA and CDR2 FQGTGA. The length of the CDR3 is 20 residues.

This clone was recorded once. The chain carries TRBV7-6 and TRBJ2-7; TRBD2 matches at 11 bases. CDR3 length equals 17 residues. J gave up 2 bases and V 0 bases, and 6 bases lay outside the gene matches. The germline gives CDR1 SGHVS, CDR2 FNYEAQ. In DNA form, the CDR3 reads TGTGCCAGCAGCTTAGCATCTAGCGGGGGGCAGCCCTACGAGCAGTACTTC. It codes for CASSLASSGGQPYEQYF.

V is TRBV6-4 and J is TRBJ2-5; TRBD1 is a possible D gene (6 bases). This CDR3 region has 15 residues. Trimming left V 2 bases short and J 2 bases short, with 12 bases between. Germline-derived CDR1 and CDR2 are MRHNA and SNTAGT. Here the CDR3 reads CASSDRPGTQETQYF. In DNA form, the CDR3 reads TGTGCCAGCAGTGACAGGCCAGGGACACAAGAGACCCAGTACTTC.

The chain couples TRBV5-6 to TRBJ1-4, with D unresolved. Germline V gene data show CDR1 as SGHDT and CDR2 as YYEEEE. V shed 4 bases and J shed 3 bases, with 13 bases lying between them. The CDR3 sequence is 15 residues long. The CDR3 DNA reads TGTGCCAGCAGCCTATACAGCCTGTCTAATGAAAAACTGTTTTTT. Translated, it gives CASSLYSLSNEKLFF.

The chain combines TRBV7-8 with TRBJ1-1, with D perhaps TRBD1 (5 bases). Germline values: CDR1 SGHVS, CDR2 FQNEAQ. This CDR3 is built from 14 residues. V was trimmed by 1 base and J by 5 bases, leaving 11 bases between them. CDR3 DNA sequence: TGTGCCAGCAGCTTAGGGGGCAAGGGGACTGAAGCTTTCTTT. This encodes CASSLGGKGTEAFF.

V is TRBV5-1 and J is TRBJ1-3; a possible D gene is TRBD1 (6 bases). The CDR3 consists of 17 residues. Germline V CDR1 and CDR2: SGHRS, YFSETQ. Deletions cut 3 bases from V and 0 bases from J, with 16 bases between. CDR3 DNA: TGCGCCAGCAGCTGGGACACATCGGGCCTCTCTGGAAACACCATATATTTT. Translation gives CASSWDTSGLSGNTIYF. The full variable domain, rest sourced from reference TRBV5-1 and TRBJ1-3, is KAGVTQTPRYLIKTRGQQVTLSCSPISGHRSVSWYQQTPGQGLQFLFEYFSETQRNKGNFPGRFSGRQFSNSRSEMNVSTLELGDSALYLCASSWDTSGLSGNTIYFGEGSWLTVV.